The 32 T cell receptor beta chains below come from one sample, sequenced in a study of blood T cells in healthy people across ages. Together with a sample-barcoded 5' primer, a J-beta primer mix was included in a second PCR lasting roughly 6 to 12 cycles. TCRdb re-called the 5' RACE reads with MiXCR, one entry per CDR3 protein. The sample lists roughly 800,000 distinct CDR3 sequences; around 25% were seen once. These data are also associated with another study on T cells of mothers and their children.

The sequenced sample was blood. The receptors here all came from a boy younger than 18 in good health.

This clonotype was detected a few times. This chain links TRBV9 with TRBJ2-5; 8 bases align to TRBD2. The CDR3 contains 16 residues. CDR1 is SGDLS, CDR2 YYNGEE, per germline. J was trimmed by 2 bases and V by 4 bases; bases with no gene match: 10. CDR3 sequence reads: CASSFGGGRVQETQYF. As DNA, the CDR3 is TGTGCCAGCAGCTTCGGGGGGGGTCGCGTACAAGAGACCCAGTACTTC.

The rearrangement joins TRBV9 to TRBJ2-3, with D perhaps matching TRBD2 (7 bases). The germline gives CDR1 SGDLS, CDR2 YYNGEE. V was trimmed by 4 bases and J by 5 bases, leaving 14 bases between them. The CDR3 is 14 residues long. The DNA for the CDR3 is TGTGCCAGCAGCTCCGCGGGGGCGGGAGATACGCAGTATTTT. Amino acid sequence: CASSSAGAGDTQYF.

This clonotype appeared a few times. The chain recombines TRBV28 with TRBJ2-3, with TRBD2 as a possible D gene (6 bases). The CDR3 runs to 15 residues. Germline lookup yields CDR1 MDHEN and CDR2 SYDVKM. Trimming shortened V by 3 bases and J by 5 bases, and 15 bases separated the two germline ends. This CDR3 reads CASSFAGRGVDTQYF. Here the CDR3 DNA reads TGTGCCAGCAGTTTTGCGGGACGGGGTGTAGATACGCAGTATTTT. Full variable domain (outside the CDR3, taken from reference TRBV28 and TRBJ2-3): DVKVTQSSRYLVKRTGEKVFLECVQDMDHENMFWYRQDPGLGLRLIYFSYDVKMKEKGDIPEGYSVSREKKERFSLILESASTNQTSMYLCASSFAGRGVDTQYFGPGTRLTVL.

Of note for this clonotype: One end of the junction does not line up with germline, which may come from a read error. The genes are TRBV7-9 and TRBJ2-1; 8 nucleotides line up with TRBD1. With the DNA end fitting TRBJ2-7 better, the J assignment may be wrong. CDR3 length equals 14 residues. Germline CDR1 and CDR2: SEHNR and FQNEAQ (reference sequence). CDR3 bases: TGTGCCAGCGGCTTGGGGCAGGGGGCTGGCGAGCAGTACTTC. Translation gives CASGLGQGAGEQYF.

V and J are TRBV12-3 or TRBV12-4 and TRBJ2-4; D gene unclear. This CDR3 has 16 amino acids. V dropped 5 bases and J dropped 1 base, with 15 bases sitting between them. CDR3 sequence reads: CASSPEYGRAKNIQYF. CDR3 coding DNA: TGTGCCAGCAGTCCCGAATATGGACGGGCCAAAAACATTCAGTACTTC.

This clonotype was found a few times. This chain joins TRBV12-3 or TRBV12-4 and TRBJ2-7; D gene uncertain. Between the trimmed V and J ends, which lost 4 bases and 6 bases, there was a span of 10 bases. This CDR3 comprises 12 residues. CDR3 in DNA: TGTGCCAGCAGTTCGTCTGATGGCGAGCAGTACTTC. Translating it yields CASSSSDGEQYF.

The chain has TRBV29-1 and TRBJ1-4, with no clear D. The CDR3 is 12 residues long. V was cut by 3 bases and J by 8 bases, with 10 bases left in between. Germline lookup yields CDR1 SQVTM and CDR2 ANQGSEA. CDR3 protein: CSVEGIGEKLFF. Here the CDR3 DNA reads TGCAGCGTTGAGGGAATAGGGGAAAAACTGTTTTTT.

The chain carries TRBV7-9 and TRBJ2-7; D not certain. CDR1 is SEHNR and CDR2 is FQNEAQ in the germline V gene (reference sequence). Trimming removed 5 bases at V and 0 bases at J, with 11 bases between. This CDR3 has 14 residues. CDR3 loop: CASSARGPSYEQYF. In DNA, the CDR3 is TGTGCCAGCAGCGCACGCGGACCCTCCTACGAGCAGTACTTC. Based on the CDR3 plus reference TRBV7-9 and TRBJ2-7, the full variable domain is DTGVSQNPRHKITKRGQNVTFRCDPISEHNRLYWYRQTLGQGPEFLTYFQNEAQLEKSRLLSDRFSAERPKGSFSTLEIQRTEQGDSAMYLCASSARGPSYEQYFGPGTRLTVT.

CDR3 protein: CSVGDYQETQYF. The CDR3 DNA sequence: TGCAGCGTTGGAGACTACCAAGAGACCCAGTACTTC. The gene calls are TRBV29-1 and TRBJ2-5; D gene uncertain. The CDR3 is 12 residues long. Trimming took off 4 bases at V and 0 bases at J, with 6 bases between the two ends. In germline, CDR1 is SQVTM, CDR2 ANQGSEA.

The chain links TRBV3-1 to TRBJ2-7, with 9 positions matching TRBD2. Trimming took 6 bases from V and 5 from J; bases not matched to a gene: 5. The germline V gene has CDR1 LGHDT and CDR2 YNNKEL (reference sequence). The CDR3 consists of 13 residues. CDR3 sequence: CASRGGGVNEQYF. The CDR3 DNA reads TGTGCCAGCAGGGGCGGGGGGGTCAACGAGCAGTACTTC.

For this clonotype: Since no conserved phenylalanine or tryptophan closes the CDR3, a read error is the likely cause. This chain connects TRBV2 to TRBJ2-5, with 11 bases aligning to TRBD2. This CDR3 is 15 amino acids long. V was pared by 6 bases and J by 2 bases, with 5 bases of the junction left unmatched. Germline CDR1 is SNHLY and CDR2 is FYNNEI. Here the CDR3 reads CASSIAGGRQETQYL. The CDR3 coding sequence is TGTGCCAGCAGCATAGCGGGGGGGCGGCAAGAGACCCAGTACCTC.

In its sample, this clonotype was seen a few times. The chain couples TRBV27 to TRBJ2-5, with TRBD2 as a possible D gene (5 bases). The germline V gene encodes CDR1 MNHEY and CDR2 SMNVEV (reference sequence). CDR3 length: 15 residues. Trimming stripped 4 bases from V and 4 bases from J, with 16 bases between. The CDR3 loop reads CASSSELVSGETQYF. CDR3 coding DNA: TGTGCCAGCAGTTCTGAACTAGTGTCTGGAGAGACCCAGTACTTC.

This clonotype was counted only a few times. The rearrangement links TRBV4-1 to TRBJ1-4; tentatively, D is TRBD1 (5 bases). The length of the CDR3 is 15 residues. Germline CDR1 and CDR2: MGHRA and YSYEKL. V was pared by 1 base and J by 4 bases, with 10 bases between. The CDR3: CASSQVWGFNEKLFF. The DNA for the CDR3 is TGCGCCAGCAGCCAAGTGTGGGGGTTTAATGAAAAACTGTTTTTT.

This clonotype has only a few counts. The V gene is TRBV10-3, the J gene TRBJ2-5, with 9 bases matching TRBD2. Judging by the DNA end, TRBJ2-7 fits better; the J call may be wrong. Looked up from germline, CDR1 is ENHRY and CDR2 is SYGVKD. The CDR3 is made up of 15 amino acids. The CDR3, as DNA: TGTGCCATCAAGGGGTTGGCGGGAGGGCCCCACGAGCAGTACTTC. Encoded protein: CAIKGLAGGPHEQYF.

V and J are TRBV28 and TRBJ2-7; a possible D gene is TRBD2 (6 bases). CDR1 MDHEN and CDR2 SYDVKM come from the germline V gene. CDR3 length equals 16 residues. V dropped 1 base and J dropped 3 bases, with 16 bases sitting between them. The CDR3 here is CASSLYPGGTLYEQYF. In DNA, the CDR3 is TGTGCCAGCAGTTTATATCCAGGAGGGACCCTCTACGAGCAGTACTTC.

This chain uses TRBV7-9 with TRBJ1-5; 7 bases are a match to TRBD1. This CDR3 is built from 15 residues. Germline CDR1 and CDR2: SEHNR and FQNEAQ (reference sequence). With V trimmed by 1 base and J by 7 bases, 7 bases remained unmatched. This chain's CDR3 is CASSLEGAGGQPQHF. CDR3 DNA sequence: TGTGCCAGCAGCTTAGAGGGGGCAGGGGGACAGCCCCAGCATTTT.

The chain uses TRBV29-1 and TRBJ1-3; possible D gene TRBD1, 5 bases. This CDR3 has 14 residues. Germline lookup yields CDR1 SQVTM and CDR2 ANQGSEA. V dropped 7 bases and J dropped 2 bases, with 15 bases sitting between them. The CDR3 bases are TGCAGCGCTGATGTTGGGACGGCTGGAAACACCATATATTTT. Translated, it gives CSADVGTAGNTIYF. Variable domain in full (rest from reference TRBV29-1 and TRBJ1-3): SAVISQKPSRDICQRGTSLTIQCQVDSQVTMMFWYRQQPGQSLTLIATANQGSEATYESGFVIDKFPISRPNLTFSTLTVSNMSPEDSSIYLCSADVGTAGNTIYFGEGSWLTVV.

The chain has TRBV24-1 and TRBJ1-1; 9 bases match TRBD1. This CDR3 spans 13 amino acids. Germline V gene lookup returns CDR1 KGHDR and CDR2 SFDVKD. The V and J ends lost 7 bases and 1 base, in that order; junction bases with no gene match: 0. CDR3 residues: CATRDRGNTEAFF. The DNA of the CDR3 is TGTGCCACCAGGGACAGGGGGAACACTGAAGCTTTCTTT.

The table lists this clonotype with a few counts. The rearrangement links TRBV15 to TRBJ2-5; TRBD2 matches at 7 bases. The better agreement between TRBJ2-7 and the DNA end casts doubt on the J call. CDR1 is LNHNV and CDR2 is YYDKDF in the germline V gene (reference sequence). This CDR3 has 15 amino acids. The CDR3 spells CATSRDPSGLYEQYF. The CDR3, as DNA: TGTGCCACCAGCAGAGATCCTAGCGGACTGTACGAGCAGTACTTC.

V is TRBV20-1 and J is TRBJ2-7; 16 bases align to TRBD2. The germline gives CDR1 DFQATT, CDR2 SNEGSKA (reference sequence). After removal of 1 base from V and 0 bases from J, the junction contained 6 bases not matched to a gene. The CDR3 sequence is 18 residues long. The CDR3 bases are TGCAGTGCTAGAGCCCTGGGACTAGCGGGGGGGCACTCCTACGAGCAGTACTTC. Encoded protein: CSARALGLAGGHSYEQYF.

This clonotype was observed a few times. J is TRBJ2-5 and V is TRBV2; D is perhaps TRBD1 (5 bases). The V gene lost 8 bases and the J gene lost 5 bases, with 12 bases spanning the gap. Germline V gene lookup returns CDR1 SNHLY and CDR2 FYNNEI. The CDR3 is 12 amino acids. The CDR3 reads CASLDSPETQYF. CDR3 bases: TGTGCCAGCCTAGACAGCCCGGAGACCCAGTACTTC.

This clonotype was recorded once. The rearrangement joins TRBV5-1 to TRBJ2-7, with D unclear. V was shortened by 3 bases and J by 0 bases, with 13 bases between the two germline ends. The length of the CDR3 is 15 residues. The germline V gene encodes CDR1 SGHRS and CDR2 YFSETQ. The CDR3 DNA follows: TGCGCCAGCAGCTGGACCCAGACATCCTCCTACGAGCAGTACTTC. This sequence encodes CASSWTQTSSYEQYF.

V and J are TRBV7-2 and TRBJ2-2, with TRBD2 as a possible D gene (5 bases). The germline V gene encodes CDR1 SGHTA and CDR2 FQGNSA. V lost 6 bases and J lost 3, with 11 bases in between. The CDR3 spans 14 residues. CDR3 coding DNA: TGTGCCAGCAGTTACGGGGTGTACACCGGGGAGCTGTTTTTT. Its protein product is CASSYGVYTGELFF.

The chain uses TRBV20-1 and TRBJ2-5, with 10 bases identical to TRBD2. This CDR3 region has 14 residues. Germline CDR1 reads DFQATT; CDR2 reads SNEGSKA (reference sequence). V gave up 6 bases and J gave up 3 bases; unmatched junction bases: 7. CDR3 in amino acids: CSALSGGAEETQYF. CDR3 bases: TGCAGTGCCCTAAGCGGGGGGGCCGAAGAGACCCAGTACTTC.

This chain uses TRBV5-1 with TRBJ2-7; D perhaps matches TRBD1 (6 bases). V was shortened by 3 bases and J by 4 bases, with 17 bases between the two germline ends. The V gene's germline CDR1 is SGHRS and CDR2 YFSETQ. The CDR3 contains 15 residues. CDR3: CASSWDIVDGYEQYF. In DNA form, the CDR3 reads TGCGCCAGCAGCTGGGACATAGTGGATGGGTACGAGCAGTACTTC.

The V and J genes are TRBV6-6 and TRBJ2-5, with 8 positions matching TRBD1. The CDR3 has 14 amino acids. Germline-derived CDR1 and CDR2 are MNHNY and SVGAGI (reference sequence). Losses at the gene ends were 4 bases for V and 11 bases for J; bases not matched to a gene: 12. CDR3 region: CASSSGQALGGQYF. The CDR3 DNA follows: TGTGCCAGCAGTTCGGGACAGGCCTTAGGAGGGCAGTACTTC.

The chain employs TRBV11-2 and TRBJ2-7, with TRBD1 matching over 7 bases. V trimming: 4 bases; J trimming: 5 bases; junction bases outside the gene matches: 11. Germline V gene lookup returns CDR1 SGHAT and CDR2 FQNNGV. The CDR3 runs to 15 residues. The CDR3 spells CASSSIRDRAHEQYF. In nucleotides, the CDR3 is TGTGCCAGCAGCTCGATCAGAGACAGGGCCCACGAGCAGTACTTC. Full variable domain (missing parts from reference TRBV11-2 and TRBJ2-7): EAGVAQSPRYKIIEKRQSVAFWCNPISGHATLYWYQQILGQGPKLLIQFQNNGVVDDSQLPKDRFSAERLKGVDSTLKIQPAKLEDSAVYLCASSSIRDRAHEQYFGPGTRLTVT.

The chain uses TRBV11-2 and TRBJ1-6, with TRBD1 matching 10 bases. J was trimmed by 9 bases and V by 5 bases; bases with no gene match: 13. This CDR3 has 17 residues. In germline, CDR1 is SGHAT, CDR2 FQNNGV. The CDR3 sequence is CASSPTGGAGVGSPLHF. CDR3 coding DNA: TGTGCCAGCAGCCCGACAGGGGGCGCGGGTGTGGGTTCACCCCTCCACTTT. Drawing the rest from reference TRBV11-2 and TRBJ1-6, the complete variable domain is EAGVAQSPRYKIIEKRQSVAFWCNPISGHATLYWYQQILGQGPKLLIQFQNNGVVDDSQLPKDRFSAERLKGVDSTLKIQPAKLEDSAVYLCASSPTGGAGVGSPLHFGNGTRLTVT.

The chain is built from TRBV12-3 or TRBV12-4 and TRBJ1-2, with 7 positions matching TRBD1. The CDR3 contains 14 residues. V was clipped by 3 bases and J by 1 base; unmatched bases: 2. CDR3 nucleotides: TGTGCCAGCAGTTTCTGGGACAGTAACTATGGCTACACCTTC. Translated, it gives CASSFWDSNYGYTF.

Comment on this clonotype: A much larger clone sits a single nucleotide away, making a read error possible. V usage is TRBV3-1 and J usage is TRBJ2-1; TRBD2 aligns across 13 bases. Germline lookup yields CDR1 LGHDT and CDR2 YNNKEL (reference sequence). V lost 8 bases to trimming and J lost 9 bases; unmatched junction nucleotides: 7. This CDR3 is 14 amino acids long. CDR3: CASGGLAGDSEQFF. DNA for the CDR3: TGTGCCAGCGGAGGACTAGCGGGAGATAGTGAGCAGTTCTTC.

The V gene is TRBV14, the J gene TRBJ2-3, with TRBD2 identical over 10 bases. The CDR3 is 16 residues long. V gave up 4 bases and J gave up 2 bases; unmatched junction bases: 6. The germline V gene encodes CDR1 SGHDN and CDR2 FVKESK. The CDR3 reads CASSPRTSGFTDTQYF. CDR3 DNA: TGTGCCAGCAGCCCTCGGACTAGCGGTTTCACAGATACGCAGTATTTT.

This clonotype was seen only a few times. The junction does not match germline at one end; this may be a read error. The V gene is TRBV10-3, the J gene TRBJ1-2, with no clear D. Germline CDR1 ENHRY, CDR2 SYGVKD. This CDR3 spans 12 amino acids. CDR3 bases: TGTGCCGTCAGTGAGTCTGGTGGTGGCTACACCTTC. This sequence encodes CAVSESGGGYTF.